This entry describes one T cell receptor (beta chain). Its specificity is not known. TCRdb re-called the 5' RACE reads with MiXCR, one entry per CDR3 protein. The sample holds more than 20,000 distinct CDR3 sequences, 10% to 15% seen once. The sample comes from a study of CD8 T cells in ankylosing spondylitis. Study observations and caveats: Disease-linked clones were CD8+ and relatively rare in peripheral blood.

The V gene's germline CDR1 is KGHSH and CDR2 LQKENI. The CDR3 is made up of 14 amino acids. The V and J ends lost 3 bases and 5 bases respectively, with 10 bases between them. The genes are TRBV18 and TRBJ2-2; no reliable D call. This clonotype was sampled from a male donor with ankylosing spondylitis or in good health (not recorded which). Sequencing input: blood. CDR3 residues: CASSPTLGTGELFF. CDR3 sequence (DNA): TGTGCCAGCTCACCTACGCTTGGTACCGGGGAGCTGTTTTTT.